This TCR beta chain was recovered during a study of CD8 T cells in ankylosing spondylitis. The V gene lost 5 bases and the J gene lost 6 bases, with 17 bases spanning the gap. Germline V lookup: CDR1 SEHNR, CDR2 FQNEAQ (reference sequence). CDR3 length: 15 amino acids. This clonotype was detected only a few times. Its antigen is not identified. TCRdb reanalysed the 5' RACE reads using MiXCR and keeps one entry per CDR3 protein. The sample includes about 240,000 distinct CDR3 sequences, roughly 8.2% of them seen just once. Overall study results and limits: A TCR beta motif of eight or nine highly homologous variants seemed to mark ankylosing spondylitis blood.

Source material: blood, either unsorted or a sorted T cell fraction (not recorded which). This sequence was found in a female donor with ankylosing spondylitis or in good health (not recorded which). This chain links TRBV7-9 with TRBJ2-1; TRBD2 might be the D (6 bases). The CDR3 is CASSTRLEVLNEQFF. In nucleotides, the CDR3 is TGTGCCAGCAGCACAAGACTAGAAGTCCTCAATGAGCAGTTCTTC.